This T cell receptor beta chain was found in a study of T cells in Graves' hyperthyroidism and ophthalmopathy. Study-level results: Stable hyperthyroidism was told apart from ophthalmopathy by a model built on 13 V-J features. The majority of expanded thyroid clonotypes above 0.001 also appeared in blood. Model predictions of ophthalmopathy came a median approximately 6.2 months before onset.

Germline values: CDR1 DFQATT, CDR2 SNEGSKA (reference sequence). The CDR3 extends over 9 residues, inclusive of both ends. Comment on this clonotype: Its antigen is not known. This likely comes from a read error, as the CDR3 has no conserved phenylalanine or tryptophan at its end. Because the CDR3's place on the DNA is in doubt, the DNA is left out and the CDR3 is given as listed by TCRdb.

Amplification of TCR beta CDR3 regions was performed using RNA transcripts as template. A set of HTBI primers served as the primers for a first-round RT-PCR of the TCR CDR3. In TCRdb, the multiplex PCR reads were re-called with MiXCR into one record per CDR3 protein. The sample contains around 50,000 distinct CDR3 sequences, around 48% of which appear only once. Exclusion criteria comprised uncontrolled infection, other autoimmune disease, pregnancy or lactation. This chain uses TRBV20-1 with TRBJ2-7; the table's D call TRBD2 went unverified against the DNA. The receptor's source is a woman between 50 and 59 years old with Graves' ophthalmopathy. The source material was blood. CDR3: CSAGGNLAG.